This T cell receptor (beta chain) was recorded in a study of beta chain features in type 1 diabetes. Findings of the study overall: All four CD4+ subsets from Type 1 diabetes patients carried moderately but significantly shorter TCRB CDR3s. Patients showed naive, central memory and Treg TCRB repertoires that appeared more similar than those of healthy donors.

The isolated RNA, all of it, was reverse transcribed, so expressed TCRB transcripts were what got sequenced. Sequenced naive, central memory and regulatory T cell samples produced an average of approximately 3.8 million reads. The assay was immunoSEQ multiplex PCR, and TCRdb's table has in-frame clones only and misses some. The sample lists some 330,000 clones; 11% were seen once. This clone was recorded a few times. Its specificity is unknown. The authors took one heparinised blood draw, averaging about 116 mL, from each donor. V dropped 2 bases and J dropped 1; count of bases not matched to a gene: 1. This CDR3 spans 14 amino acids. CDR1 is GTSNPN and CDR2 is SVGIG in the germline V gene (reference sequence).

The genes are TRBV30 and TRBJ1-4; 7 nucleotides align to TRBD1. The TCR sequence derives from a woman aged 25 to 39 in good health. Sequencing input: naive CD4+ T cells from blood. As DNA, the CDR3 is TGTGCCTGGAGTTCAGGGGGAACTAATGAAAAACTGTTTTTT. Protein sequence: CAWSSGGTNEKLFF.